The 10 T cell receptor beta chains below all came from one sample that was sequenced in a study of CD8+CD57+ T cells in acquired aplastic anemia listed by TCRdb under 2018. Sequencer: Illumina HiSeq 2000. Genomic DNA was used as template for profiling of TCR beta VDJ combinations and CDR3 sequences. Using fastp trimming at Q25 and MiXCR clonotype assembly, TCRdb reanalyzed the public sequencing data and kept in-frame beta chains. Rows matching on CDR3 protein sequence are summarized as one entry with the most common DNA and genes. This sample is represented by under 200,000 distinct CDR3 sequences; roughly 47% of them were singletons. Jointly, the top ten make up 1.1% of the sample. The sequenced sample was sorted CD4+, CD8+, or CD8+CD57+ T cells (not recorded which) from PBMCs. All receptors come from a human donor in good health.

This clonotype was counted at least ten times. This rearrangement joins TRBV19 to TRBJ1-1; TRBD1 agrees at 9 bases. CDR3 length: 14 residues. Unmatched junction bases numbered 7, after V lost 6 bases and J lost 5 bases. Looked up from germline, CDR1 is LNHDA and CDR2 is SQIVND (reference sequence). The CDR3 protein is CASSPQGARTEAFF. CDR3 in DNA: TGTGCCAGTAGCCCACAGGGGGCAAGGACTGAAGCTTTCTTT.

This clonotype was detected ten times or more. The DNA of the CDR3 is TGCGCCAGCAGCCCAGCGGGGACGGCTGGAAACACCATATATTTT. The encoded protein is CASSPAGTAGNTIYF. This chain joins TRBV4-3 and TRBJ1-3; perhaps TRBD1 as D (5 bases). The CDR3 is made up of 15 amino acids. Trimming removed 4 bases at V and 2 bases at J, with 12 bases between. The V gene's germline CDR1 is LGHNA and CDR2 YSLEER.

Regarding this clonotype: Germline is not matched at one junction end, which may reflect a read error. V gene TRBV15 combines with J gene TRBJ2-7; TRBD2 is a possible D gene (5 bases). Germline values: CDR1 LNHNV, CDR2 YYDKDF (reference sequence). The length of the CDR3 is 12 residues. The CDR3 reads CAISRVDSLQYF. Here the CDR3 DNA reads TGTGCCATCAGCAGAGTGGACTCGCTGCAGTACTTC.

A word on this clonotype: A much larger clone differs from this one at a single base, so this may be a read error. V gene TRBV19 combines with J gene TRBJ2-3; possible D gene TRBD1, 6 bases. V was cut by 5 bases and J by 3 bases, with 9 bases left in between. Germline V CDR1 and CDR2: LNHDA, SQIVND (reference sequence). This CDR3 spans 13 amino acids. Here the CDR3 reads CASSVQGTDTQYF. In nucleotides, the CDR3 is TGTGCCAGTAGTGTTCAGGGGACAGATACGCAGTATTTT.

In its sample, this clonotype was seen many times. The V call is TRBV12-5, the J call TRBJ2-7, with 8 bases fitting TRBD1. V was clipped by 0 bases and J by 1 base; unmatched bases: 5. This CDR3 has 16 amino acids. Germline CDR1 LGHNT, CDR2 FRNRAP. The CDR3 DNA reads as TGTGCTAGTGGTTTGGTAGTGGACAGGGATTCCTACGAGCAGTACTTC. Translating it yields CASGLVVDRDSYEQYF.

By sample fraction, this clonotype is medium-sized. The chain couples TRBV10-3 to TRBJ1-6; D possibly corresponds to TRBD1 (6 bases). The CDR3 loop spans 13 amino acids. Between the trimmed V and J ends, which lost 10 bases and 5 bases, there was a span of 12 bases. CDR1 is ENHRY and CDR2 is SYGVKD in the germline V gene. CDR3: CATRTVDNSPLHF. CDR3 DNA: TGTGCCACAAGGACAGTAGATAATTCACCCCTCCACTTT.

As regards this clonotype: The CDR3 does not end in the conserved phenylalanine or tryptophan, so this is likely a read error. The chain couples TRBV7-3 to TRBJ2-7, with 8 bases that match TRBD2. V shed 7 bases and J 5 bases; nucleotides not matched to a gene: 7. Germline V gives CDR1 SGHTA, CDR2 FQGTGA. This CDR3 comprises 13 residues. The DNA for the CDR3 is TGTGCCAGCACCAAACTTAGCGGGAACGAGCAGTACCTC. It encodes CASTKLSGNEQYL.

The V gene is TRBV29-1, the J gene TRBJ1-2; maybe TRBD1 (6 bases). Deletions cut 8 bases from V and 4 bases from J, with 14 bases between. This CDR3 spans 12 amino acids. Germline V gene data show CDR1 as SQVTM and CDR2 as ANQGSEA. Here the CDR3 DNA reads TGCAGCCAGCGGGGGGCCTCCTATGGCTACACCTTC. Amino acids: CSQRGASYGYTF.

The sample holds one count of this clonotype. This may come from a read error, since a much larger clone is one base off. CDR3 bases: TGTGCCAGCAGGGTACTGGGGGGCTACACTGAAGCTTTCTTT. Protein sequence: CASRVLGGYTEAFF. The V and J genes are TRBV9 and TRBJ1-1, with D maybe TRBD1 (6 bases). The CDR3 consists of 14 residues. The V and J ends lost 5 bases and 3 bases respectively, with 14 bases between them. The V gene's germline CDR1 is SGDLS and CDR2 YYNGEE.

This clonotype was found many times. The chain links TRBV5-4 to TRBJ1-5, with D unclear. V dropped 0 bases and J dropped 5 bases, with 18 bases sitting between them. Germline values: CDR1 SGHNT, CDR2 YYREEE (reference sequence). The CDR3 sequence is 17 residues long. In DNA form, the CDR3 reads TGTGCCAGCAGCTTGGTGGGCACCCTGGAATCCTATCAGCCCCAGCATTTT. It specifies CASSLVGTLESYQPQHF.